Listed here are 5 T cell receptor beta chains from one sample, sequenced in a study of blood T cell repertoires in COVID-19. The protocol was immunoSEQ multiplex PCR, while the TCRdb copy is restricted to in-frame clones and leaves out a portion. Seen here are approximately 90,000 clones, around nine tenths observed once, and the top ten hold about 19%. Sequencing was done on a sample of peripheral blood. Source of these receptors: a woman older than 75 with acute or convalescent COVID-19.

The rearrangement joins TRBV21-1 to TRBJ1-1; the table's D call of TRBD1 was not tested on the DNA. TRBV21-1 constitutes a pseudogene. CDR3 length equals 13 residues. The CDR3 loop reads CASNQGMNTEAFF. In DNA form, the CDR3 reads TGTGCCAGCAACCAGGGGATGAACACTGAAGCTTTCTTT.

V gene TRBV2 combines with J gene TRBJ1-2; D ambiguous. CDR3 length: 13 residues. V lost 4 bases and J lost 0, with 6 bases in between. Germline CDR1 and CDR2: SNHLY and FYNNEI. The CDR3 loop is CASSGSANYGYTF. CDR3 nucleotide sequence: TGTGCCAGCAGTGGGAGTGCTAACTATGGCTACACCTTC.

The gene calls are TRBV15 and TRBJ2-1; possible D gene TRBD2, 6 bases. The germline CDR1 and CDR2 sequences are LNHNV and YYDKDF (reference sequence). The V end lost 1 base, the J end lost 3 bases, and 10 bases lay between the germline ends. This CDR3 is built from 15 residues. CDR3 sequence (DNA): TGTGCCACCAGCAGAGGCGGGACGGTCTACAATGAGCAGTTCTTC. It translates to CATSRGGTVYNEQFF.

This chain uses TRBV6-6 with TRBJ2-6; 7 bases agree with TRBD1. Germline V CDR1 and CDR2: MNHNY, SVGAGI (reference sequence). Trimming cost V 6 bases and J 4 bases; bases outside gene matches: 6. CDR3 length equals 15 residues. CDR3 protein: CASRPTGSGANVLTF. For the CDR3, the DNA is TGTGCCAGCAGACCGACAGGGTCCGGGGCCAACGTCCTGACTTTC.

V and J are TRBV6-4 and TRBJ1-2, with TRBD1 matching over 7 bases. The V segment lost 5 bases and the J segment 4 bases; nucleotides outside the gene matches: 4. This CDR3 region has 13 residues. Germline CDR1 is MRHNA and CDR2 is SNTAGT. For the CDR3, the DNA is TGTGCCAGCAGTATACAGGGGTCCTATGGCTACACCTTC. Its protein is CASSIQGSYGYTF.